What follows describes a single T cell receptor (beta chain). This likely stems from a read error, as it lies one base from a far larger clone. The data belong to a study of low-dose radiotherapy and immunotherapy resistance in tumors. About the study: A dose of 1 Gy per fraction every two weeks went to Cohort 2, totaling 13 Gy over 26 weeks. Patients received 300 mg of oral aspirin each day across four cycles, commencing on cycle 1 day 1.

The CDR3 is 15 residues long. The time point: before trial treatment. All eligible patients presented with advanced solid tumors that contained no tumor-infiltrating lymphocytes. First-strand cDNA used TRAV- and TRBV-specific primers, covering alpha and beta chains. TCRs underwent 20 PCR cycles of amplification with a constant-region primer and V-primer adapter. MiXCR, applied by TCRdb to the reads, yields one record per CDR3 protein. The table records under 70,000 distinct CDR3 sequences, almost 25% of them present only once. This sequence joins TRBV5-3 and TRBJ2-7, with D possibly matching TRBD2 (5 bases). TRBV5-3 is designated an ORF whose function remains uncertain. This TCR was sampled from a male donor with prostate cancer. Specimen: PBMCs, collected before treatment. The CDR3 sequence: CASSPINSDSYEQCF. DNA for the CDR3: TGTGCCAGCAGCCCAATAAATAGCGATTCCTACGAGCAGTGCTTC.